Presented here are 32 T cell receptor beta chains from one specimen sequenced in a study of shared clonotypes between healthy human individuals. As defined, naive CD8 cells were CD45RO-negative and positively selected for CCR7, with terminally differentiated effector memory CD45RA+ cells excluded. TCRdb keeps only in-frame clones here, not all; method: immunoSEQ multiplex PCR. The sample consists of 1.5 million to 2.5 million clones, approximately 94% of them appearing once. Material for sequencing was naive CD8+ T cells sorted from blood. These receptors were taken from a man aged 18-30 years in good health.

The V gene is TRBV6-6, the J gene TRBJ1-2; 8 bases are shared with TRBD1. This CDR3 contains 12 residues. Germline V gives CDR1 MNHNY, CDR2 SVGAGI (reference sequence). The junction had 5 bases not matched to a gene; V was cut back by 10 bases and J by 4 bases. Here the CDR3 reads CAIWTGRYGYTF. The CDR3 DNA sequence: TGTGCCATCTGGACAGGGCGCTATGGCTACACCTTC.

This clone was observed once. CDR3 region: CASSPGTPTYNEQFF. As DNA, the CDR3 is TGTGCCAGCAGCCCGGGGACACCGACATACAATGAGCAGTTCTTC. The chain carries TRBV9 and TRBJ2-1; D might be TRBD1 (6 bases). Looked up from germline, CDR1 is SGDLS and CDR2 is YYNGEE. This CDR3 comprises 15 residues. Deletions cut 4 bases from V and 4 bases from J, with 15 bases between.

The CDR3 sequence is CASSQEVLAGTGRHEQYF. The CDR3 DNA reads as TGCGCCAGCAGCCAAGAGGTACTCGCCGGGACAGGCCGCCACGAGCAGTACTTC. The rearrangement joins TRBV4-1 to TRBJ2-7; 8 nucleotides agree with TRBD1. The CDR3 sequence is 18 residues long. J gave up 5 bases and V 0 bases, and 15 bases lay outside the gene matches. Germline-derived CDR1 and CDR2 are MGHRA and YSYEKL.

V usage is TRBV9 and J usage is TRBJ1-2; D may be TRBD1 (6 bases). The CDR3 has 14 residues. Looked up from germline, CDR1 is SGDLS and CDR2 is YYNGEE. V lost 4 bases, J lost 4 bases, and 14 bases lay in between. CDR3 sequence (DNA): TGTGCCAGCAGCTCCCCGGGACACCTCTATGGCTACACCTTC. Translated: CASSSPGHLYGYTF.

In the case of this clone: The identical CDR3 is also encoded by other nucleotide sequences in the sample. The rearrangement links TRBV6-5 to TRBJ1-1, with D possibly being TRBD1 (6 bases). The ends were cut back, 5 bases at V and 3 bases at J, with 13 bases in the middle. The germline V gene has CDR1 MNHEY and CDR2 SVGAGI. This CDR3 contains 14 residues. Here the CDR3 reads CASSLGGEDTEAFF. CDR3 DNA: TGTGCCAGCAGTCTAGGGGGAGAGGACACTGAAGCTTTCTTT.

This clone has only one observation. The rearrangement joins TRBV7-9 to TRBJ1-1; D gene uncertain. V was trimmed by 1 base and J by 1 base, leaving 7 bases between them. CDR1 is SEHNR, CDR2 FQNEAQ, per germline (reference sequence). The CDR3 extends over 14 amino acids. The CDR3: CASSLEWQNTEAFF. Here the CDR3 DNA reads TGTGCCAGCAGCTTAGAATGGCAGAACACTGAAGCTTTCTTT.

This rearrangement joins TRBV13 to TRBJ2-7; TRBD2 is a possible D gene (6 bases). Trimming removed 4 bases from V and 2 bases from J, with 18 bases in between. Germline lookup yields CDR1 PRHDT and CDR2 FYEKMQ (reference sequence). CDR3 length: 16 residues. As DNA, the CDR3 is TGTGCCAGCAGCTGGGGGACCGGGACTCGGGCCTACGAGCAGTACTTC. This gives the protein CASSWGTGTRAYEQYF.

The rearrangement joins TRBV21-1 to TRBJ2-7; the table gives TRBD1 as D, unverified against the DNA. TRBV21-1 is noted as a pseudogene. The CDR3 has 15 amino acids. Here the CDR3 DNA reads TGTGCCAGCAGCAACGGCAGGCGCTCCAGATTACGGCAGTACTTC. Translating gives CASSNGRRSRLRQYF.

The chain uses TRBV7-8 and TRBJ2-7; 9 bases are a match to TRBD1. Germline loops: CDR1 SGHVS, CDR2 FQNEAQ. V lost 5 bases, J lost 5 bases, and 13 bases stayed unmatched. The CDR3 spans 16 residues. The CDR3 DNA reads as TGTGCCAGCAGCCTAGAGTCCGGGACAGGGACCCACGAGCAGTACTTC. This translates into CASSLESGTGTHEQYF.

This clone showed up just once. CDR3 loop: CASSEQISSYNSPLHF. The CDR3 nucleotides read TGTGCCAGCAGTGAACAGATTAGCTCCTATAATTCACCCCTCCACTTT. The chain recombines TRBV2 with TRBJ1-6; no reliable D call. Trimming removed 2 bases from V and 0 bases from J, with 8 bases in between. This CDR3 comprises 16 residues. Germline CDR1 and CDR2: SNHLY and FYNNEI.

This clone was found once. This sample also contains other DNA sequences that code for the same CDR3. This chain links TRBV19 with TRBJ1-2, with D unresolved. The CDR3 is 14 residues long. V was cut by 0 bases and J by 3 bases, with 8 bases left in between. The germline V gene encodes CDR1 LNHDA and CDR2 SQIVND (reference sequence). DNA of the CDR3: TGTGCCAGTAGTATAGATCTGGAAGACTATGGCTACACCTTC. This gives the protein CASSIDLEDYGYTF.

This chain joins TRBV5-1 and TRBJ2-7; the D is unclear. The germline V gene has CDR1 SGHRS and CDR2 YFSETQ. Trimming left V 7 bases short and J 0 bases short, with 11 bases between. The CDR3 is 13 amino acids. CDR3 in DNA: TGCGCCAGCCGTCTAAGGGCCTCCTACGAGCAGTACTTC. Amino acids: CASRLRASYEQYF.

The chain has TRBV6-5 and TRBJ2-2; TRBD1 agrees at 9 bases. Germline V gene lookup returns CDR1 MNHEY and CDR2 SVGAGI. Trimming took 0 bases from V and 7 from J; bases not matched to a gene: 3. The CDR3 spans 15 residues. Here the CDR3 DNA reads TGTGCCAGCAGTTACTCGGGACAGGGTATCGGGGAGCTGTTTTTT. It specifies CASSYSGQGIGELFF.

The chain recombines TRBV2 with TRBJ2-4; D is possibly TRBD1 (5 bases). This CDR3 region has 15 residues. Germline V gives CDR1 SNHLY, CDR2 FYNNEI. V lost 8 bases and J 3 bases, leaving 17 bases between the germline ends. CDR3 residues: CASGPSTENKNIQYF. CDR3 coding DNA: TGTGCCAGCGGGCCTTCGACAGAGAACAAAAACATTCAGTACTTC. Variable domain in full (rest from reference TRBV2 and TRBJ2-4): EPEVTQTPSHQVTQMGQEVILRCVPISNHLYFYWYRQILGQKVEFLVSFYNNEISEKSEIFDDQFSVERPDGSNFTLKIRSTKLEDSAMYFCASGPSTENKNIQYFGAGTRLSVL.

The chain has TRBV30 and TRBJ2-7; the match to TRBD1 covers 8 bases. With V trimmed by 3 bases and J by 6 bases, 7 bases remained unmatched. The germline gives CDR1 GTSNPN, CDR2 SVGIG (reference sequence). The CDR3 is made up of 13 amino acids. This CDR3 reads CAWSPTGASEQYF. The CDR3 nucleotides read TGTGCCTGGAGCCCGACAGGGGCTAGCGAGCAGTACTTC.

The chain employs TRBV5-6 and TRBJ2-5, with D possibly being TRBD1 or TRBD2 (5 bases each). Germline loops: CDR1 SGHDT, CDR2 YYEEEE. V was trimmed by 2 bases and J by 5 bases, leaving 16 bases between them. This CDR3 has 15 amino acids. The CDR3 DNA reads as TGTGCCAGCAGCTTCCTACCGGGGCCTATGGAGACCCAGTACTTC. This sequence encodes CASSFLPGPMETQYF.

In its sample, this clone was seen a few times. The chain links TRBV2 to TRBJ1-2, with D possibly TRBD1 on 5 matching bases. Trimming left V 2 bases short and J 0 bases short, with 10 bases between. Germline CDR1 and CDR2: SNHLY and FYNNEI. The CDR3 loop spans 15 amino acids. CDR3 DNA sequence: TGTGCCAGCAGTGAAATAGGGGTGTCTAACTATGGCTACACCTTC. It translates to CASSEIGVSNYGYTF.

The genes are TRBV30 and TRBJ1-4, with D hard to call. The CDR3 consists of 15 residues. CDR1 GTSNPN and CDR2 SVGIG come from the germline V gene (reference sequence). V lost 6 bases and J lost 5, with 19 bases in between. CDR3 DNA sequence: TGTGCCTGTATCGGCGGGTTATCGCGGAATGAAAAACTGTTTTTT. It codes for CACIGGLSRNEKLFF.

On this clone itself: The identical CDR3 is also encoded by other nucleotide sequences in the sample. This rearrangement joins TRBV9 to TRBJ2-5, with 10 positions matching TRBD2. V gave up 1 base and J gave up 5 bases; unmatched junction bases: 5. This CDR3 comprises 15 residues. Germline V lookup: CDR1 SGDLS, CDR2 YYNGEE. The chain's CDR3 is CASSVSSGGAETQYF. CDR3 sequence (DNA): TGTGCCAGCAGCGTATCAAGCGGGGGGGCCGAGACCCAGTACTTC.

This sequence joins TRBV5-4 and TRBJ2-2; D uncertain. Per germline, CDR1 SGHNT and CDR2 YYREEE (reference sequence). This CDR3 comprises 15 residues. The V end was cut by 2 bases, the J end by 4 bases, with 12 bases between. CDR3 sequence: CASSFESPFTGELFF. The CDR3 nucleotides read TGTGCCAGCAGCTTTGAGTCTCCGTTCACCGGGGAGCTGTTTTTT.

DNA for the CDR3: TGCGCCAGCAGCCAAGATTTCGACAGTACGAATACGCAGTATTTT. Its translation is CASSQDFDSTNTQYF. This chain links TRBV4-3 with TRBJ2-3, with a tentative D call TRBD1 (5 bases). The CDR3 is 15 amino acids. Germline CDR1 LGHNA, CDR2 YSLEER. V was shortened by 0 bases and J by 7 bases, with 14 bases between the two germline ends.

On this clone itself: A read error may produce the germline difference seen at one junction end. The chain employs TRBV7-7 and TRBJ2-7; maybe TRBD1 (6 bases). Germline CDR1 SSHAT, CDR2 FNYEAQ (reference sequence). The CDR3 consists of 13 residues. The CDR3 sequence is CASSLASGAEQYF. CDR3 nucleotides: TGTGCTAGCAGCTTAGCTTCAGGGGCCGAGCAGTACTTC.

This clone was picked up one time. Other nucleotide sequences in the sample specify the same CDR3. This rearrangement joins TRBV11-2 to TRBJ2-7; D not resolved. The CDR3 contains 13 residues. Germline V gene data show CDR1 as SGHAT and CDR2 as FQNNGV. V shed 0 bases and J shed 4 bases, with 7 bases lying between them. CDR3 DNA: TGTGCCAGCAGCTTAGAATCCGTATACGAGCAGTACTTC. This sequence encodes CASSLESVYEQYF.

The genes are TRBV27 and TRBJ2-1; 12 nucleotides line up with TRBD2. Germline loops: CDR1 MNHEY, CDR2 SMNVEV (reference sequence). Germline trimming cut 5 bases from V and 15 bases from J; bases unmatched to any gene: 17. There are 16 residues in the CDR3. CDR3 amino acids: CASSPTEGGLAGSRFF. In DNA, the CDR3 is TGTGCCAGCAGTCCTACGGAGGGGGGACTAGCGGGCTCCCGGTTCTTC.

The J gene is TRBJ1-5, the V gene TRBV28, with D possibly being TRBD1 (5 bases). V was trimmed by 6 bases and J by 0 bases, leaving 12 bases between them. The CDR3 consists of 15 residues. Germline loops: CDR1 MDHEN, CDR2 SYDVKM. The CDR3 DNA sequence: TGTGCCAGCAGCCGAGACAGATATAGCAATCAGCCCCAGCATTTT. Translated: CASSRDRYSNQPQHF. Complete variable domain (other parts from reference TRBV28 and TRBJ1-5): DVKVTQSSRYLVKRTGEKVFLECVQDMDHENMFWYRQDPGLGLRLIYFSYDVKMKEKGDIPEGYSVSREKKERFSLILESASTNQTSMYLCASSRDRYSNQPQHFGDGTRLSIL.

CDR3 coding DNA: TGCGCCAGCAGCCAAGATATCCCGGAGGGAGGCGGGGAGCTGTTTTTT. It yields the protein CASSQDIPEGGGELFF. The chain couples TRBV4-3 to TRBJ2-2; TRBD2 is a possible D gene (6 bases). Trimming shortened V by 0 bases and J by 7 bases, and 15 bases separated the two germline ends. CDR1 is LGHNA, CDR2 YSLEER, per germline. The CDR3 covers 16 residues.

CDR3 nucleotide sequence: TGCGCCAGTAACATGGAATTCGGCTCCTACAATGAGCAGTTCTTC. Translating gives CASNMEFGSYNEQFF. V usage is TRBV5-1 and J usage is TRBJ2-1; D unresolved. The CDR3 spans 15 residues. Germline values: CDR1 SGHRS, CDR2 YFSETQ. V was clipped by 8 bases and J by 0 bases, with 15 bases between them.

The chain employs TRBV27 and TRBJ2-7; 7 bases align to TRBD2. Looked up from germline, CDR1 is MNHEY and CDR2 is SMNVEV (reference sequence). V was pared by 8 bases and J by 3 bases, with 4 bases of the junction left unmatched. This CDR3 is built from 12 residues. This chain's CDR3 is CASFGLDYEQYF. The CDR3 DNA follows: TGTGCCAGCTTCGGACTAGACTACGAGCAGTACTTC.

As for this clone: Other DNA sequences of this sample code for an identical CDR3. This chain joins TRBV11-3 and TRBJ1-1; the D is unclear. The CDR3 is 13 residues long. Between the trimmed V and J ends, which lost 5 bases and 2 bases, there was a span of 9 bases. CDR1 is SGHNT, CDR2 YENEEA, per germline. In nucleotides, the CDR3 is TGTGCCAGCAGCCCCGGCCCAAACACTGAAGCTTTCTTT. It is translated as CASSPGPNTEAFF.

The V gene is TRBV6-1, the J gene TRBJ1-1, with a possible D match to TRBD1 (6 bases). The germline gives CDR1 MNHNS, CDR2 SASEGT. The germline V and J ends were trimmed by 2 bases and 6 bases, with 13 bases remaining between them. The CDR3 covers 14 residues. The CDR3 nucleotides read TGTGCCAGCAGTGAATGGTTGGGGGCGGCTGAAGCTTTCTTT. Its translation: CASSEWLGAAEAFF.

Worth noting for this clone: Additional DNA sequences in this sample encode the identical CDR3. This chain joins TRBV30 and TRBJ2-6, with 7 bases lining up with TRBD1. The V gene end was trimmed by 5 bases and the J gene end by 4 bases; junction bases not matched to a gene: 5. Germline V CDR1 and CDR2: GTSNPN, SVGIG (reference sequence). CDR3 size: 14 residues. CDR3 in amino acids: CAWETGAGANVLTF. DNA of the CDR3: TGTGCCTGGGAAACAGGGGCCGGGGCCAACGTCCTGACTTTC.

The CDR3 reads CASSLGVGQTYEQYF. As DNA, the CDR3 is TGTGCCAGCAGCTTGGGGGTGGGCCAGACCTACGAGCAGTACTTC. The chain carries TRBV5-4 and TRBJ2-7; no clear D gene. V lost 0 bases and J lost 2, with 12 bases in between. CDR3 length: 15 residues. The V gene's germline CDR1 is SGHNT and CDR2 YYREEE (reference sequence).